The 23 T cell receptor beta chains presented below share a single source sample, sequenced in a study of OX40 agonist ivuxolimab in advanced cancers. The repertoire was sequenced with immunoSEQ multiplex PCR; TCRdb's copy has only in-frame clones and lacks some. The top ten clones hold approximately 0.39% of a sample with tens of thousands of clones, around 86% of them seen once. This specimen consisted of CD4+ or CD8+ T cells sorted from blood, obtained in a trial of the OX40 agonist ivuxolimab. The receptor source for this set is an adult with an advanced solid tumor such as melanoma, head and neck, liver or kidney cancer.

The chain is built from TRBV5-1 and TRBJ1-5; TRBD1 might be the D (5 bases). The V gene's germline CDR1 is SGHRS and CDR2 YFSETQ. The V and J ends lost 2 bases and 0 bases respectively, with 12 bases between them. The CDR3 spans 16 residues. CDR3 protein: CASSFNGGDSNQPQHF. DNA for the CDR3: TGCGCCAGCAGCTTTAACGGGGGAGATAGCAATCAGCCCCAGCATTTT.

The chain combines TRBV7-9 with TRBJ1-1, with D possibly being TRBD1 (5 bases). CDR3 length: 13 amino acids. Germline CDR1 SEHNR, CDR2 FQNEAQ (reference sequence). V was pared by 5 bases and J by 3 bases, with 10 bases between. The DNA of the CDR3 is TGTGCCAGCAGCCCCCGGGGGGACACTGAAGCTTTCTTT. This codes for CASSPRGDTEAFF. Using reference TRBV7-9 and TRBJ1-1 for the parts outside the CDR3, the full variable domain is DTGVSQNPRHKITKRGQNVTFRCDPISEHNRLYWYRQTLGQGPEFLTYFQNEAQLEKSRLLSDRFSAERPKGSFSTLEIQRTEQGDSAMYLCASSPRGDTEAFFGQGTRLTVV.

CDR3 nucleotide sequence: TGCGCCAGCAGCCGCGCTCAGGGAAACCGTAATTCACCCCTCCACTTT. Its protein product is CASSRAQGNRNSPLHF. The V call is TRBV4-3, the J call TRBJ1-6; TRBD1 might be the D (5 bases). Germline V CDR1 and CDR2: LGHNA, YSLEER. V gave up 4 bases and J gave up 6 bases, with 16 bases separating them. The CDR3 has 16 amino acids.

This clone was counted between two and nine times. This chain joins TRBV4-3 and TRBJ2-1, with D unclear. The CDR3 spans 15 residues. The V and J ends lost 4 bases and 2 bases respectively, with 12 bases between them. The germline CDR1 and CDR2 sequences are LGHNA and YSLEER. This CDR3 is CASSREGIAYNEQFF. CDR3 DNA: TGCGCCAGCAGCCGAGAAGGAATTGCCTACAATGAGCAGTTCTTC.

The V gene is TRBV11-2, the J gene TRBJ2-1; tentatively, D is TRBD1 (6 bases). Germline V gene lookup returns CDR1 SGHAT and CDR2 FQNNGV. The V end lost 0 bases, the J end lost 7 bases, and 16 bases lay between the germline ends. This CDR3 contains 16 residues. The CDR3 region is CASSLDPAGVGNEQFF. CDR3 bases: TGTGCCAGCAGCTTAGATCCGGCAGGGGTAGGGAATGAGCAGTTCTTC.

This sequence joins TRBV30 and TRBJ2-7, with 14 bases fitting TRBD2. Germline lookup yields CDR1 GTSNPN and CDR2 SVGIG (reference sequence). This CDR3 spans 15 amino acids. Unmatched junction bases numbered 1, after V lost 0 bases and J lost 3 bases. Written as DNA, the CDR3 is TGTGCCTGGAGTGTCGGACTAGCGGGGGGCTACGAGCAGTACTTC. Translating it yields CAWSVGLAGGYEQYF.

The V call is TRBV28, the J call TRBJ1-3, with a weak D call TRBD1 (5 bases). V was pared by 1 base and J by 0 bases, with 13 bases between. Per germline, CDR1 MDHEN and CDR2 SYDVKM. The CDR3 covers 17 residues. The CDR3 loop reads CASSLYRDRVSGNTIYF. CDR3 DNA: TGTGCCAGCAGTTTATACCGGGACCGCGTCTCTGGAAACACCATATATTTT. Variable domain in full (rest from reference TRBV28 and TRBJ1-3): DVKVTQSSRYLVKRTGEKVFLECVQDMDHENMFWYRQDPGLGLRLIYFSYDVKMKEKGDIPEGYSVSREKKERFSLILESASTNQTSMYLCASSLYRDRVSGNTIYFGEGSWLTVV.

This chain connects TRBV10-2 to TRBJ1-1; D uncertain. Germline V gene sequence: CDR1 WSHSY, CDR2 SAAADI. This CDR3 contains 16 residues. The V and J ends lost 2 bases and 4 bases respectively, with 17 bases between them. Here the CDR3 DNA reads TGCGCCAGCAGTGAGGGGGTAACGGTAGTAGGCACTGAAGCTTTCTTT. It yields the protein CASSEGVTVVGTEAFF.

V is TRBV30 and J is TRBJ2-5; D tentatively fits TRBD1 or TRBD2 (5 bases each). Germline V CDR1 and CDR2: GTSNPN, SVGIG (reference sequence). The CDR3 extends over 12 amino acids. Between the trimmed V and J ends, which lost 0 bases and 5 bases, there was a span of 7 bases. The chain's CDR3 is CAWSVWGETQYF. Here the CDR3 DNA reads TGTGCCTGGAGTGTTTGGGGGGAGACCCAGTACTTC.

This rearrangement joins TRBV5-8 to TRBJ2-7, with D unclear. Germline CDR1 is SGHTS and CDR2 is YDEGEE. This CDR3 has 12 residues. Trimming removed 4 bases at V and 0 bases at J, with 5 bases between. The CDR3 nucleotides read TGTGCCAGCAGCGCCGACTCCTACGAGCAGTACTTC. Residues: CASSADSYEQYF.

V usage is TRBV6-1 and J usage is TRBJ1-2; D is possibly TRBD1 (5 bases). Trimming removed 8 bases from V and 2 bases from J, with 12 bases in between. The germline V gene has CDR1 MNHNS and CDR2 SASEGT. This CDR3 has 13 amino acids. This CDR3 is CASSSGRNYGYTF. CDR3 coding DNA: TGTGCCAGCTCCTCAGGGCGGAACTATGGCTACACCTTC.

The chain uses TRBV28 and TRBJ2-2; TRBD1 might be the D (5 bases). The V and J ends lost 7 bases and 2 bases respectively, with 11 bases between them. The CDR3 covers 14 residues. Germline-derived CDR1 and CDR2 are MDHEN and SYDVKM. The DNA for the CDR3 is TGTGCCAGCACCTCAGGGTCAAACACCGGGGAGCTGTTTTTT. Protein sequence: CASTSGSNTGELFF.

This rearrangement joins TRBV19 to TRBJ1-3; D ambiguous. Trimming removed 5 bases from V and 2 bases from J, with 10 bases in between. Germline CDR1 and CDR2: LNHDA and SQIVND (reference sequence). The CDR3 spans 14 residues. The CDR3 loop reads CASSLIEAGNTIYF. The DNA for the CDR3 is TGTGCCAGTAGTCTCATCGAGGCTGGAAACACCATATATTTT.

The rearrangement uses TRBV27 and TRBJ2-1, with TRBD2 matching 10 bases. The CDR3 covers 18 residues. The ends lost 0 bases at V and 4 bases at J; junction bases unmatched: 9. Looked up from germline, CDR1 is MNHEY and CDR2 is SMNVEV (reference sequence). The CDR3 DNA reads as TGTGCCAGCAGTTTATCGGAGGGTAGCGGGGGGCATTACAATGAGCAGTTCTTC. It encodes CASSLSEGSGGHYNEQFF.

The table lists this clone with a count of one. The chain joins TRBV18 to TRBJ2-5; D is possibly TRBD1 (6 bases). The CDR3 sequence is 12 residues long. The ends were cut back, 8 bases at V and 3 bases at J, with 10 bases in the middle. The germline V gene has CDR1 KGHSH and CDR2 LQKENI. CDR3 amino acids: CASRSGEETQYF. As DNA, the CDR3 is TGTGCCAGCAGGTCAGGGGAAGAGACCCAGTACTTC.

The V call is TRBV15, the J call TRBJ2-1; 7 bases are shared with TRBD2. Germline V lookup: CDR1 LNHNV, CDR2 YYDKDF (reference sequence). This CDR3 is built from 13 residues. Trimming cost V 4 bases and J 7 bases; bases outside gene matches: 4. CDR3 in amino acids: CATSIWGGNEQFF. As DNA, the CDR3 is TGTGCCACCAGCATCTGGGGGGGGAATGAGCAGTTCTTC.

As DNA, the CDR3 is TGTGCCAGCAGCTTAAGTACCTCTGGAAACACCATATATTTT. Translating gives CASSLSTSGNTIYF. The genes are TRBV7-6 and TRBJ1-3; D is unresolved. In germline, CDR1 is SGHVS, CDR2 FNYEAQ. Deletions cut 2 bases from V and 0 bases from J, with 5 bases between. The CDR3 runs to 14 residues.

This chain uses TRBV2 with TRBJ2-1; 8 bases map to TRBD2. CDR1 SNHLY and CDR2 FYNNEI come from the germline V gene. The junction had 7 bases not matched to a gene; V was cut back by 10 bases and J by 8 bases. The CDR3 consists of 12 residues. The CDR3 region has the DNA TGTGCCACCCGGGGGGGGCAGGATGAGCAGTTCTTC. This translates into CATRGGQDEQFF.

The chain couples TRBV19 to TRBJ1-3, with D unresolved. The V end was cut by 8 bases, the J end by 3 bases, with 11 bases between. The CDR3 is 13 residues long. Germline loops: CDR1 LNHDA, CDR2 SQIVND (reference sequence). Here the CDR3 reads CASHLTVGNTIYF. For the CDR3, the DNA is TGTGCCAGTCACTTGACCGTTGGAAACACCATATATTTT.

The CDR3: CASSLPSGAFTDTQYF. The CDR3 DNA sequence: TGTGCCAGCAGCTTACCCAGCGGAGCCTTCACAGATACGCAGTATTTT. The gene calls are TRBV11-2 and TRBJ2-3; D is possibly TRBD2 (5 bases). The ends were cut back, 2 bases at V and 2 bases at J, with 14 bases in the middle. The germline V gene has CDR1 SGHAT and CDR2 FQNNGV. This CDR3 has 16 amino acids.

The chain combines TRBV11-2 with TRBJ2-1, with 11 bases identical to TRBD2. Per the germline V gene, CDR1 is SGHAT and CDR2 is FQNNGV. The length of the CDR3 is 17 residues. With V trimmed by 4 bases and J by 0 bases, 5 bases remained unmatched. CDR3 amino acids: CASSSPTSGSSYNEQFF. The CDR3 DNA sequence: TGTGCCAGCAGCTCACCCACTAGCGGGAGCTCCTACAATGAGCAGTTCTTC.

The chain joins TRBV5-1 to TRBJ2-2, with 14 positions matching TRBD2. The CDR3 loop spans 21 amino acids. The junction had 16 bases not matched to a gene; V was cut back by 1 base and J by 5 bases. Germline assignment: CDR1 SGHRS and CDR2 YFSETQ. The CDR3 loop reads CASSLLSPGGLAGVGTGELFF. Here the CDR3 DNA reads TGCGCCAGCAGCTTGCTTTCACCTGGGGGACTAGCGGGAGTGGGAACCGGGGAGCTGTTTTTT.

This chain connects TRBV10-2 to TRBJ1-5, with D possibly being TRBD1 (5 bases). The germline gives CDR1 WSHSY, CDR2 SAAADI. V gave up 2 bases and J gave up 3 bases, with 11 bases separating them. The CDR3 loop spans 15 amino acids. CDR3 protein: CASSEGRGSNQPQHF. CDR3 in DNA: TGCGCCAGCAGTGAGGGCCGGGGGTCCAATCAGCCCCAGCATTTT.